The entry below gives a single T cell receptor (beta chain) sequence along with its context. Its cognate antigen has yet to be identified. Nothing much larger sits one base from this clone, and base qualities are not available. The entry originates in a study of T cell responses to AZD1222 COVID-19 vaccine (dated by TCRdb to the early 2020s). About the investigation overall: AZD1222 recipients given second doses at about 4 weeks or at about 12 weeks were pooled, since spike-specific TCR depth and breadth were not found to differ between the two schedules. Enrollment into the trials was organized by age into subgroups of 18-55, 56-69 and 70-plus years, and those subgroups contained approximately 160, 26 and 62 TCR-sequenced participants, respectively. A total of about 230 trial participants underwent TCR sequencing, of whom some 210 received two doses of AZD1222 and about 26 received two doses of the MenACWY control vaccine.

Between the V and J ends, shortened by 5 bases and 4 bases respectively, the junction contains 8 bases. Inclusive of the bounding cysteine and phenylalanine, the CDR3 is 13 residues long. CDR3 DNA only is kept here, 39 bases in frame from base 1. According to the germline V gene (reference sequence), CDR1 reads WNHNN and CDR2 reads SYGVQD. General study outcomes and caveats: Spike-specific TCR breadth and depth rose significantly after two AZD1222 doses compared with day 0 and with MenACWY recipients. Conclusions about previously exposed vaccinees were limited because only a handful of AZD1222 recipients were SARS-CoV-2 seropositive at baseline. Participants were mostly white British and included more females than males, and it was suggested by the authors that clonal diversity may have been underestimated. No day 14 peak-response samples were available, so repertoires were characterized only after the peak T cell response. Vaccine-associated CD4 TCRs spanned the whole spike protein, with dominant responses in regions 160-218 and 743-854. In the small 56-69-year group, the increase in depth fell short of significance, most likely because of low power. Reportedly, almost half of the unique spike-specific TCRs recognized epitopes lying outside the regions that are mutated in the B.1.351 and B.1.1.7 variants.

Per the publication, the time point label means: baseline before first vaccination. Vaccinee samples came from UK trials COV001 and COV002, including a single-blind randomized controlled phase 2/3 trial of AZD1222 (ChAdOx1 nCoV-19) in healthy adults. Trial participant PBMC samples were collected at day 0 and day 28 after the second dose for TCRbeta chain sequencing. The CDR3 regions of human TCRbeta chains were subjected to immunosequencing. The authors' analysis ran thus. Repertoire TCRs were matched against a reference library of SARS-CoV-2-specific TCRs generated with the MIRA antigen-specificity platform. Breadth meant the fraction of unique TCRs that were SARS-CoV-2-associated, whereas depth meant the fraction of total T cells that were SARS-CoV-2-associated. Using the MIRA data, each spike-specific TCR was assigned both to the spike region to which the TCR was reactive and to a CD4 or CD8 class. Log10-transformed breadth and depth values were compared by one-way ANOVA with Sidak's multiple comparisons tests. Drawn from immuneACCESS, this table holds only the in-frame rearrangements with V and J called that TCRdb kept. Clones are partly lost; checked studies trace under half to an unresolved V gene and leave the rest unexplained. V, J and clone size derive from that table, while D and trimming were established from the DNA sequence. The sample table records some 130,000 clones; roughly 90% of these occur just once. The top ten constitute 6.3% of the sample.

Sequencing used peripheral blood, obtained on day 0 of AZD1222 vaccination. This chain joins TRBV10-1 to TRBJ2-2, with a tentative D gene TRBD2 over 5 matching bases. The receptor's source is an adult in good health. The DNA sequence reads TGCGCCAGCAGTCGGGGTGGCACCGGGGAGCTGTTTTTT. Translated, it gives CASSRGGTGELFF.